A selection of T cell receptor beta chains follows, all from one sample in a study of T cells in Graves' hyperthyroidism and ophthalmopathy. TCRdb independently ran MiXCR on the multiplex PCR reads; one entry per CDR3 protein. The sample contains over 200,000 distinct CDR3 sequences, approximately 16% of which appear only once. The sample taken for sequencing was blood. All receptors derive from a man between 35 and 55 years old with Graves' hyperthyroidism. Each CDR3 is given with its conserved first and last residue. Fields, in order: D gene, clone size, J gene, V gene, CDR3 protein, CDR3 DNA. D genes are given only for firm matches. For some rows the clone size is stated as once, few or many, or as a class when expanded; others skip it.

NA many TRBJ2-7 TRBV5-1 CASSFPRGGVYEQYF TGCGCCAGCAGCTTTCCGAGAGGGGGGGTCTACGAGCAGTACTTC
TRBD1 many TRBJ1-5 TRBV7-2 CASSSRGTVSNQPQHF TGTGCCAGCAGCAGTAGAGGGACAGTTAGCAATCAGCCCCAGCATTTT
NA many TRBJ1-6 TRBV10-3 CAISEPLGGNSPLHF TGTGCCATCAGTGAGCCATTGGGGGGGAATTCACCCCTCCACTTT
NA many TRBJ1-3 TRBV28 CASSLTPGGNTIYF TGTGCCAGCAGTTTGACCCCCGGAGGAAACACCATATATTTT
NA many TRBJ2-1 TRBV12-3/TRBV12-4 CASSPGPTSEQFF TGTGCCAGCAGTCCGGGACCCACGTCCGAGCAGTTCTTC
NA many TRBJ2-7 TRBV18 CASSPGLGALNEQYF TGTGCCAGCTCACCGGGCTTGGGGGCGTTAAACGAGCAGTACTTC
NA NA TRBJ1-2 TRBV5-6 CASSLTVSYGYTF TGTGCCAGCAGCTTAACAGTTAGCTATGGCTACACCTTC
NA many TRBJ2-6 TRBV30 CAWITSGANVLTF TGTGCCTGGATCACGTCTGGGGCCAACGTCCTGACTTTC
NA NA TRBJ2-5 TRBV7-7 CASSSGPSRETQYF TGTGCTAGCAGCTCAGGCCCCTCAAGGGAGACCCAGTACTTC
NA many TRBJ2-7 TRBV7-2 CASTPWVGEGLGEQYF TGTGCCAGCACCCCCTGGGTTGGAGAGGGCCTGGGGGAGCAGTACTTC
NA many TRBJ2-3 TRBV5-1 CASSSPGTDTQYF TGCGCCAGCAGCTCGCCAGGCACAGATACGCAGTATTTT
NA few TRBJ1-6 TRBV20-1 CSARRRRSLLSSPLHF TGCAGTGCTAGAAGGAGAAGGAGCCTACTTAGTTCACCCCTCCACTTT
NA many TRBJ1-1 TRBV12-3/TRBV12-4 CASNIRRGMNTEAFF TGTGCCAGCAACATACGGAGGGGTATGAACACTGAAGCTTTCTTT
NA many TRBJ2-1 TRBV2 CASSEGPNNEQFF TGTGCCAGCAGTGAAGGGCCGAACAATGAGCAGTTCTTC
NA many TRBJ2-1 TRBV6-1 CASRPTTSGGGGSYNEQFF TGTGCCAGCAGGCCAACAACCTCGGGAGGAGGGGGCTCCTACAATGAGCAGTTCTTC
NA many TRBJ1-2 TRBV7-9 CASSLPGLGYTF TGTGCCAGCAGCTTACCGGGACTTGGCTACACCTTC
NA many TRBJ2-5 TRBV20-1 CSASPPGTLRETQYF TGCAGTGCTAGCCCTCCCGGGACCCTCCGGGAGACCCAGTACTTC
NA many TRBJ1-5 TRBV6-1 CASSYRPPGQMSNQPQHF TGTGCCAGCAGTTATCGCCCTCCGGGACAAATGAGCAATCAGCCCCAGCATTTT
TRBD1 many TRBJ1-5 TRBV20-1 CSARDGTGGNQPQHF TGCAGTGCTAGAGATGGGACAGGGGGGAATCAGCCCCAGCATTTT
TRBD1 many TRBJ1-1 TRBV3-1 CASSQVTGASTEAFF TGTGCCAGCAGCCAAGTGACAGGGGCCAGCACTGAAGCTTTCTTT
NA many TRBJ1-1 TRBV4-3 CASSQDTGRGTEAFF TGCGCCAGCAGCCAAGATACAGGGAGAGGCACTGAAGCTTTCTTT
NA many TRBJ2-1 TRBV2 CASRRLDYNEQFF TGTGCCAGCAGGAGACTAGATTACAATGAGCAGTTCTTC
NA many TRBJ2-1 TRBV6-5 CASSYMAGAGEQFF TGTGCCAGCAGTTACATGGCGGGGGCAGGCGAGCAGTTCTTC
NA many TRBJ2-1 TRBV6-2/TRBV6-3 CASSYSNSFDYNEQFF TGTGCCAGCAGTTACTCGAACAGTTTTGACTACAATGAGCAGTTCTTC
TRBD2 NA TRBJ2-1 TRBV6-1 CASRYLAGEYNEQFF TGTGCCAGCAGGTACCTAGCGGGAGAGTACAATGAGCAGTTCTTC